The TCR beta chain under discussion was sequenced for a study of blood T cell repertoires in COVID-19. Background on the study: Some COVID-19 samples were acute and others convalescent; all came from the United States, Italy and Spain. Nucleic acid was either cDNA or gDNA, and it came from T cells, B-cell-depleted T cells, or PBMCs.

How the authors handled the data: Reference gene primer amplification gave nucleated cell count estimates. Produced via immunoSEQ multiplex PCR; TCRdb's table is partial and in-frame only. V, J and clone size are taken as reported in that table, and D and trimming were inferred from the DNA itself. The sample records some 200,000 clones, around 83% being singletons. Germline V CDR1 and CDR2: KGHSH, LQKENI. The V and J ends lost 2 bases and 3 bases, in that order; junction bases with no gene match: 7. There are 16 residues in the CDR3. The TCR was taken from a human donor in a cohort sampled during active COVID-19. The chain is built from TRBV18 and TRBJ1-5, with 7 bases aligning to TRBD1. The sample was peripheral blood. The CDR3: CASSPGKDRSNQPQHF. CDR3 in DNA: TGTGCCAGCTCACCAGGGAAGGACAGGTCCAATCAGCCCCAGCATTTT.